This T cell receptor beta chain appears in the sequencing data of a study of blood T cell repertoires in COVID-19. Study information: From the United States, Italy and Spain came samples of acute and convalescent COVID-19. T cells, B-cell-depleted T cells, or PBMCs provided the cDNA or gDNA that served as material.

V was trimmed by 8 bases and J by 4 bases, leaving 12 bases between them. The CDR3 consists of 13 residues. Residents of under 25 US areas, aged roughly 18 to 95 years, made up the participants. Participant-reported clinical history was the basis for cohort assignment. Clones were read by immunoSEQ multiplex PCR, and TCRdb kept only the in-frame ones, dropping some. The sample includes some 360,000 clones, more than 70% of them seen just once. Material for sequencing was PBMCs or T cells enriched from blood (not recorded which). The chain has TRBV12-3 or TRBV12-4 and TRBJ1-5; no clear D gene. The receptor was derived from a woman in her twenties or thirties who had been exposed to COVID-19. CDR3 sequence: CASASQENQPQHF. The CDR3 DNA follows: TGTGCCAGCGCTTCGCAGGAAAATCAGCCCCAGCATTTT.